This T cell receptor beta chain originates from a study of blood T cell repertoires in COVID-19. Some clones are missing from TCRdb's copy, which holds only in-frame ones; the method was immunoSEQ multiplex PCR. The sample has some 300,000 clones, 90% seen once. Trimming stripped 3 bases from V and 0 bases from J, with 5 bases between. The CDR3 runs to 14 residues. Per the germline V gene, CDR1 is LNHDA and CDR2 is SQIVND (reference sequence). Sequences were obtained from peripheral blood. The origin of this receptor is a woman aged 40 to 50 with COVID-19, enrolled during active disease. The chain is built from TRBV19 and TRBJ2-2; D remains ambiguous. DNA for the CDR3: TGTGCCAGTAGTATCTTCTCGAACACCGGGGAGCTGTTTTTT. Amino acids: CASSIFSNTGELFF. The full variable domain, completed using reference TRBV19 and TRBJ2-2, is DGGITQSPKYLFRKEGQNVTLSCEQNLNHDAMYWYRQDPGQGLRLIYYSQIVNDFQKGDIAEGYSVSREKKESFPLTVTSAQKNPTAFYLCASSIFSNTGELFFGEGSRLTVL.